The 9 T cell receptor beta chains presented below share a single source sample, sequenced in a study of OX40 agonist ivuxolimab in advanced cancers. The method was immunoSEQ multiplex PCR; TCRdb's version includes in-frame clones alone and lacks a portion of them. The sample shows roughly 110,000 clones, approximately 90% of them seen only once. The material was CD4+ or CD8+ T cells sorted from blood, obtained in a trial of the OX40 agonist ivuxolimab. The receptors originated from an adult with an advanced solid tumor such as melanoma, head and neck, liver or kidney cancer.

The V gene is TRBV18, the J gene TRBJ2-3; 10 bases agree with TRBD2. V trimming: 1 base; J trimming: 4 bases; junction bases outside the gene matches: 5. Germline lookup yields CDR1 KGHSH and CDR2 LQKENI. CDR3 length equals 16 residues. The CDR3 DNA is TGTGCCAGCTCACCACAGACTAGCGGGTGGGCAGATACGCAGTATTTT. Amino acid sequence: CASSPQTSGWADTQYF.

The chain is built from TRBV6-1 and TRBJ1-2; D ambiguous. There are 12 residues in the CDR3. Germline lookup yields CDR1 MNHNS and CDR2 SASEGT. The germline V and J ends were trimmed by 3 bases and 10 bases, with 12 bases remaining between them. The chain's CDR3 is CASSDSRVFYTF. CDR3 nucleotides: TGTGCCAGCAGTGATTCAAGGGTTTTCTACACCTTC.

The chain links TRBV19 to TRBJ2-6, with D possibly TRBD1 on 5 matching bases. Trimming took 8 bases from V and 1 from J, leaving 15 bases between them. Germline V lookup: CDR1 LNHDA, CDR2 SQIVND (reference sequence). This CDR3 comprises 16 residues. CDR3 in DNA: TGTGCCAGTCGCCAGGGCCTCGCATCTGGGGCCAACGTCCTGACTTTC. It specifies CASRQGLASGANVLTF.

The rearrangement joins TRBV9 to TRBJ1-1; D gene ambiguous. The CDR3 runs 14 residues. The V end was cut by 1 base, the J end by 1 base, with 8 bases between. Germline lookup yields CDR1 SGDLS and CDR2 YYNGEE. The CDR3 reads CASSVNPENTEAFF. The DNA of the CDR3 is TGTGCCAGCAGCGTAAATCCTGAGAACACTGAAGCTTTCTTT.

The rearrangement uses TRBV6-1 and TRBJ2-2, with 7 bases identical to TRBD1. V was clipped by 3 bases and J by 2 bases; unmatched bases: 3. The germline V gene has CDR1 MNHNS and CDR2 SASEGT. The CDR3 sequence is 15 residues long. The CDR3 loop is CASSEGTANTGELFF. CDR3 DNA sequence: TGTGCCAGCAGTGAGGGGACAGCCAACACCGGGGAGCTGTTTTTT.

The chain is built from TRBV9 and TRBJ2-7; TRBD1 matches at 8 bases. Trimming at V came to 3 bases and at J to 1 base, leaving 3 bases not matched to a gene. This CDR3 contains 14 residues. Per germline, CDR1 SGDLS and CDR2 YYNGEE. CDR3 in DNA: TGTGCCAGCAGCGAGGGGACAGGTTCCTACGAGCAGTACTTC. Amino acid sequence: CASSEGTGSYEQYF.

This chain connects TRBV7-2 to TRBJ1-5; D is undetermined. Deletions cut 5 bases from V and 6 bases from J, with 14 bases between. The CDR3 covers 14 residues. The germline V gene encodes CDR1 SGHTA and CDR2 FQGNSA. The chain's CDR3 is CASSHDGFGQPQHF. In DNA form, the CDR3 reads TGTGCCAGCAGCCACGACGGCTTCGGTCAGCCCCAGCATTTT. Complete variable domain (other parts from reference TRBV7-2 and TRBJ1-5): GAGVSQSPSNKVTEKGKDVELRCDPISGHTALYWYRQSLGQGLEFLIYFQGNSAPDKSGLPSDRFSAERTGGSVSTLTIQRTQQEDSAVYLCASSHDGFGQPQHFGDGTRLSIL.

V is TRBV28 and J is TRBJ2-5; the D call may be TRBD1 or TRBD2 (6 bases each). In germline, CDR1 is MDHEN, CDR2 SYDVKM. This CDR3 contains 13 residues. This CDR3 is CASQGGSQETQYF. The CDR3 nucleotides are TGTGCTTCCCAAGGGGGGTCCCAAGAGACCCAGTACTTC.

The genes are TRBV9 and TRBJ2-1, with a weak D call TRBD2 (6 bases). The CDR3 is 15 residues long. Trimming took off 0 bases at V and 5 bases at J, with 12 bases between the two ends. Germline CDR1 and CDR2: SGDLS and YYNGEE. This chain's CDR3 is CASSVGGRRDNEQFF. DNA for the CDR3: TGTGCCAGCAGCGTAGGTGGACGGAGGGACAATGAGCAGTTCTTC.